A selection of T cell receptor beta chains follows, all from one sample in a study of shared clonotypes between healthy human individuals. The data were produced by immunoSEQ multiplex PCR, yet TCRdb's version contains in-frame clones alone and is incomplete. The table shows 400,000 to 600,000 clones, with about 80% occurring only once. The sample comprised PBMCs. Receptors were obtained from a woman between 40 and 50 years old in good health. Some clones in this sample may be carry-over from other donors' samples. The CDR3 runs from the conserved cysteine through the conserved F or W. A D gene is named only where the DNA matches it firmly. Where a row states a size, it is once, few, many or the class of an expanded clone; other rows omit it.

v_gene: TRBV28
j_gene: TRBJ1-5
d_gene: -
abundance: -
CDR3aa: CASSPGLQNQPQHF
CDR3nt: TGTGCCAGCAGTCCGGGACTGCAGAATCAGCCCCAGCATTTT

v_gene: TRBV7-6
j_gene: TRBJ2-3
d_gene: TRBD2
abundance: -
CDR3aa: CASSFTSGQGPNTQYF
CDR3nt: TGTGCCAGCAGCTTCACTAGCGGGCAGGGTCCAAATACGCAGTATTTT

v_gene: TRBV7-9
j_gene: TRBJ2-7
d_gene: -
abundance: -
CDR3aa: CASSFNSSYEQYF
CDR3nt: TGTGCCAGCAGCTTCAACAGCTCCTACGAGCAGTACTTC

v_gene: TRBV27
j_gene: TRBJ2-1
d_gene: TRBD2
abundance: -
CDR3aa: CASSLIRLAGLYNEQFF
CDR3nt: TGTGCCAGCAGTTTAATCCGACTAGCGGGACTCTACAATGAGCAGTTCTTC

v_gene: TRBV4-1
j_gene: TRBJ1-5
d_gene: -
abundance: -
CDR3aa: CASSPTGDNYQPQHF
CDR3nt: TGCGCCAGCAGCCCAACGGGTGACAATTATCAGCCCCAGCATTTT

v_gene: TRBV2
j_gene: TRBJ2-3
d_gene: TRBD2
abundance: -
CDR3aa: CASSAETSGTDTQYF
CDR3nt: TGTGCCAGCAGTGCCGAGACTAGCGGCACAGATACGCAGTATTTT

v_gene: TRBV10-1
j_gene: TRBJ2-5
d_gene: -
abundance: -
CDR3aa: CASSESPGKQETQYF
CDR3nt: TGCGCCAGCAGTGAGTCCCCGGGGAAACAAGAGACCCAGTACTTC

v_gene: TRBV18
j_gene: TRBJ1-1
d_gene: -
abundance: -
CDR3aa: CASSPNPENTEAFF
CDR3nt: TGTGCCAGCTCCCCAAATCCGGAGAACACTGAAGCTTTCTTT

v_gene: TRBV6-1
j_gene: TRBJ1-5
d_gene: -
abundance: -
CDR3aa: CASSGGGPAAPQHF
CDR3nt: TGTGCCAGCAGTGGGGGGGGCCCGGCGGCGCCCCAGCATTTT

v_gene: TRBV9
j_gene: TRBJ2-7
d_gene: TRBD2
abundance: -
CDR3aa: CASSVTSEAYEQYF
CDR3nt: TGTGCCAGCAGCGTAACTAGCGAGGCCTACGAGCAGTACTTC

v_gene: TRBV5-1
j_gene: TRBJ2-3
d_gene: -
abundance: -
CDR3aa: CASSLGESDTQYF
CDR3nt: TGCGCCAGCAGCTTGGGGGAATCAGATACGCAGTATTTT

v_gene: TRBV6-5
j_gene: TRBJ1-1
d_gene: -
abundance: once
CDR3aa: CASSYSRLLNTEAFF
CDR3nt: TGTGCCAGCAGTTACTCGAGGCTTTTAAACACTGAAGCTTTCTTT

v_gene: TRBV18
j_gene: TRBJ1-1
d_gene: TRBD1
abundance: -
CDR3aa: CASSPGTGVWSTEAFF
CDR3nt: TGTGCCAGCTCACCCGGGACAGGGGTTTGGAGCACTGAAGCTTTCTTT

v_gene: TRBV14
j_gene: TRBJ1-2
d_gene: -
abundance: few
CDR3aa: CASSQGANYGYTF
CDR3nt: TGTGCCAGCAGCCAGGGTGCAAACTATGGCTACACCTTC

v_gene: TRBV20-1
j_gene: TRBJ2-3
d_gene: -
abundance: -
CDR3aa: CSASPDTQYF
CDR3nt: TGCAGTGCCTCCCCGGATACGCAGTATTTT

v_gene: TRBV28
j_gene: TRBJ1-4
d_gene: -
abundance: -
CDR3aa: CASSPTWGGASEKLFF
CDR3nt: TGTGCCAGCAGCCCTACTTGGGGGGGGGCCAGCGAAAAACTGTTTTTT

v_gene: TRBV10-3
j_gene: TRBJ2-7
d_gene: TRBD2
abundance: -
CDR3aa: CAISENRGLAGSGEQYF
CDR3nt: TGTGCCATCAGTGAAAATCGGGGACTAGCGGGCTCAGGGGAGCAGTACTTC

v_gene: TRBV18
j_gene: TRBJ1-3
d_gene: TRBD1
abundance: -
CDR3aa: CASSPGTGSSGNTIYF
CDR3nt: TGTGCCAGCTCACCCGGGACAGGTAGCTCTGGAAACACCATATATTTT

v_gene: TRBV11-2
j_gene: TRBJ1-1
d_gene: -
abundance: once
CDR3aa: CASSLALGGMNTEAFF
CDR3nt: TGTGCCAGCAGCTTAGCGCTCGGGGGCATGAACACTGAAGCTTTCTTT

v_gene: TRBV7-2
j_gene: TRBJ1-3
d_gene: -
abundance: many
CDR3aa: CASSWDGFSGNTIYF
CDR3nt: TGTGCCAGCAGCTGGGACGGATTCTCTGGAAACACCATATATTTT

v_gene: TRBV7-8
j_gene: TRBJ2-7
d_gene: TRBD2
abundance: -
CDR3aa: CASGTGRAYEQYF
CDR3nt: TGTGCCAGCGGGACCGGGAGGGCATACGAGCAGTACTTC

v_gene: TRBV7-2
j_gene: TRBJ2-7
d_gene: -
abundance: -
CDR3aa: CASSLVPLVDYEQYF
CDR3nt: TGTGCCAGCAGCTTAGTTCCACTGGTTGACTACGAGCAGTACTTC

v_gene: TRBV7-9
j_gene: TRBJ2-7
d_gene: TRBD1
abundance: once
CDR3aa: CASSLRDREFGQYF
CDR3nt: TGTGCCAGCAGCTTACGGGACAGGGAATTTGGGCAGTACTTC

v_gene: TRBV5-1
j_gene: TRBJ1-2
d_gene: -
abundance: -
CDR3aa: CASSLDTDWGYTF
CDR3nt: TGCGCCAGCAGCTTAGACACCGACTGGGGCTACACCTTC

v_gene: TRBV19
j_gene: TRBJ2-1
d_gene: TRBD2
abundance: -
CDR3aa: CASSILGTKTSGDDNEQFF
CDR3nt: TGTGCCAGTAGTATCCTAGGGACAAAAACTAGCGGCGATGACAATGAGCAGTTCTTC

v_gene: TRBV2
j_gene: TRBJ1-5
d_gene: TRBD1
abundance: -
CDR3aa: CASSGDRDRGPFGNQPQHF
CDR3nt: TGTGCCAGCAGTGGCGACCGGGACAGGGGCCCGTTCGGCAATCAGCCCCAGCATTTT

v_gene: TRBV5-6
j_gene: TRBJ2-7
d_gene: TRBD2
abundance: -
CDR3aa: CASSLRFSGRRTYEQYF
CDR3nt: TGTGCCAGCAGCTTGCGCTTTAGCGGGAGAAGGACCTACGAGCAGTACTTC

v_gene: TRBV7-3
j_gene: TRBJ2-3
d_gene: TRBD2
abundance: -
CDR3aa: CASSPTRLAGGQDTQYF
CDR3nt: TGTGCCAGCAGCCCGACCCGGCTAGCGGGAGGGCAGGATACGCAGTATTTT

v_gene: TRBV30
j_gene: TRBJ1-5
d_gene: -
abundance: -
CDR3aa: CAWDGPGDQPQHF
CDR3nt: TGTGCCTGGGACGGGCCGGGGGACCAGCCCCAGCATTTT

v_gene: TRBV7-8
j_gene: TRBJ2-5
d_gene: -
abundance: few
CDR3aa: CASSRGYETQYF
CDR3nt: TGTGCCAGCAGCCGGGGGTACGAGACCCAGTACTTC

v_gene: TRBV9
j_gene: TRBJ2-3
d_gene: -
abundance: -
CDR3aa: CASSVTQGEDTQYF
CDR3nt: TGTGCCAGCAGCGTAACACAGGGAGAAGATACGCAGTATTTT